This TCR beta chain was obtained from a study of cytomegalovirus exposure and HLA in healthy donors. With 60 Vbeta and 13 Jbeta primers, the PCR was carried out. This table comes from immunoSEQ multiplex PCR, and its TCRdb copy is limited to in-frame clones, with some not included. The table shows around 90,000 clones, with about four fifths occurring only once. The CDR3 runs to 18 residues. The germline V gene encodes CDR1 SNHLY and CDR2 FYNNEI. As for this clone: A junction boundary mismatches the germline segment, possibly from a read error. This specimen includes other DNA sequences encoding the same CDR3.

This chain joins TRBV2 and TRBJ2-1; 9 bases match TRBD2. The TCR comes from a man aged 30 to 45 in good health and CMV-seronegative. The specimen sequenced was PBMCs. The CDR3 DNA reads as TGTGCCAGTAGTGCCTCGGCGGGAGGGTTTGTGTCCTACAATGAGCAGTTCTTC. This codes for CASSASAGGFVSYNEQFF.